This entry is about one T cell receptor (beta chain). This entry belongs to a study of cytomegalovirus exposure and HLA in healthy donors. Primers included in the PCR were 60 Vbeta and 13 Jbeta primers. Clones were read by immunoSEQ multiplex PCR, and TCRdb kept only the in-frame ones, dropping some. The table lists some 140,000 clones, roughly four fifths of them singletons. The germline CDR1 and CDR2 sequences are KGHSH and LQKENI. V lost 3 bases and J 0 bases, leaving 9 bases between the germline ends. This CDR3 region has 14 residues. The TCR originated in a woman between 45 and 60 years old in good health and CMV-seropositive. The sample was PBMCs. This chain joins TRBV18 and TRBJ2-7; a possible D gene is TRBD1 (6 bases). In DNA, the CDR3 is TGTGCCAGCTCACCTCAGGACAGCTCCTACGAGCAGTACTTC. It translates to CASSPQDSSYEQYF.